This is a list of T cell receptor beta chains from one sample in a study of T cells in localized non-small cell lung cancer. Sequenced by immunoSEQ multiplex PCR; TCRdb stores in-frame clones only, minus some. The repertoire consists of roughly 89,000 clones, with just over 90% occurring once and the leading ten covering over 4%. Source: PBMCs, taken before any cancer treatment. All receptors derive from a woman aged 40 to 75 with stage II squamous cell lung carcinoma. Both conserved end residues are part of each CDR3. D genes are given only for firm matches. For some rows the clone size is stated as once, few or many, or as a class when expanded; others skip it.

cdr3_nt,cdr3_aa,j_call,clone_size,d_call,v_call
TGTGCCAGCAGCCAAGATCTGGGGACCGGGGAGCTGTTTTTT,CASSQDLGTGELFF,TRBJ2-2,NA,NA,TRBV14
TGTGCCAGCAGGACCCCGGGACAGCGCTACGAGCAGTACTTC,CASRTPGQRYEQYF,TRBJ2-7,once,TRBD1,TRBV6-5
TGTGCCAGCAGCTTAGCCCGGGACGGAGAGCAGTTCTTC,CASSLARDGEQFF,TRBJ2-1,NA,NA,TRBV7-6
TGTGCCAGCAAGCAGGGGACTAATCAGCCCCAGCATTTT,CASKQGTNQPQHF,TRBJ1-5,NA,NA,TRBV6-5
TGTGCCAGCAGTGAAGTCCAGTTCGGTCAGCCCCAGCATTTT,CASSEVQFGQPQHF,TRBJ1-5,NA,NA,TRBV2
TGCAGCGTCCGGACAGGTCGGACCACTGAAGCTTTCTTT,CSVRTGRTTEAFF,TRBJ1-1,few,TRBD1,TRBV29-1
TGTGCCAGCAGTTACGACGGGGGAGCTTCCTACGAGCAGTACTTC,CASSYDGGASYEQYF,TRBJ2-7,NA,NA,TRBV6-5
TGTGCCAGCACAGGGAATTGGAATGAAAAACTGTTTTTT,CASTGNWNEKLFF,TRBJ1-4,NA,NA,TRBV6-1
TGTGCCTGGAGAGGAGGGGGCACTGAAGCTTTCTTT,CAWRGGGTEAFF,TRBJ1-1,NA,NA,TRBV30
TGTGCCAGCAGTGGTGCCTCCTTTTCTGAGCAGTTCTTC,CASSGASFSEQFF,TRBJ2-1,NA,NA,TRBV6-1
TGTGCCACCAGGGAGGGTGAAGCTTTCTTT,CATREGEAFF,TRBJ1-1,NA,NA,TRBV6-1
TGTGCCAGCACCCCTGTCTCGGCGGGGAACACCGGGGAGCTGTTTTTT,CASTPVSAGNTGELFF,TRBJ2-2,NA,NA,TRBV7-8
TGTGCCAGCAGCCCGACCTCCTACAATGAGCAGTTCTTC,CASSPTSYNEQFF,TRBJ2-1,once,NA,TRBV5-4
TGTGCTAGTGCCACTAAAACGGACAGGGCACTTCGGAACACTGAAGCTTTCTTT,CASATKTDRALRNTEAFF,TRBJ1-1,NA,TRBD1,TRBV12-5
TGCGCCAGCAGTAATGGACAGGATGGAAAAGGCTACACCTTC,CASSNGQDGKGYTF,TRBJ1-2,NA,TRBD1,TRBV5-1
TGTGCCAGCAGTGAAGGGAGGGTAGGCGAGCAGTACTTC,CASSEGRVGEQYF,TRBJ2-7,NA,NA,TRBV6-1
TGTGCCAGCATGTTCAGGATGAGCTCCTACAATGAGCAGTTCTTC,CASMFRMSSYNEQFF,TRBJ2-1,NA,NA,TRBV5-8
TGTGCCAGCAGCCCCTCATCGGGCACTGAAGCTTTCTTT,CASSPSSGTEAFF,TRBJ1-1,few,NA,TRBV9
TGTGCCAGCAGCGAGGGGCTAGCGGGACAGGAGACCCAGTACTTC,CASSEGLAGQETQYF,TRBJ2-5,NA,TRBD2,TRBV7-2
TGTGCCAGCAGTTACTCCCCAGGGATCTATGGCTACACCTTC,CASSYSPGIYGYTF,TRBJ1-2,NA,NA,TRBV6-6
TGTGCCAGCAGCTTGGTCCAGACAGCCGAAGCTTTCTTT,CASSLVQTAEAFF,TRBJ1-1,NA,NA,TRBV11-2
TGCGCCAGCAGCCCGGGGGGCGGGACCTACGAGCAGTACTTC,CASSPGGGTYEQYF,TRBJ2-7,once,NA,TRBV5-1
TGTGCCAGCAGCCAAGAGAAGGTTGGCCCAGATACGCAGTATTTT,CASSQEKVGPDTQYF,TRBJ2-3,once,NA,TRBV4-2
TGTGCCAGCGCCCCAGGACAGGGAGGACCCTCTGGCTACACCTTC,CASAPGQGGPSGYTF,TRBJ1-2,once,TRBD1,TRBV6-1
TGTGCCAGTAGTATAGGTTGGGCGGGGGATCAGCCCCAGCATTTT,CASSIGWAGDQPQHF,TRBJ1-5,NA,NA,TRBV19
TGCGCCAGCAGCTTGGTCGGAGGGACAGCCACAGATACGCAGTATTTT,CASSLVGGTATDTQYF,TRBJ2-3,NA,NA,TRBV5-1
TGTGCCAGCAGTGTAGCGGGAGGGGTGTCAGATACGCAGTATTTT,CASSVAGGVSDTQYF,TRBJ2-3,NA,TRBD2,TRBV2
TGTGCCAGTAGTAGGGGACAGGGGGCAGGACAGCCCCAGCATTTT,CASSRGQGAGQPQHF,TRBJ1-5,NA,TRBD1,TRBV19
TGTGCCAGCAGCTCCGGAGTAGTGGCTTTCTTT,CASSSGVVAFF,TRBJ1-1,NA,NA,TRBV7-9
TGTGCCAGCAGTTCCAAAGAGACCCAGTACTTC,CASSSKETQYF,TRBJ2-5,NA,NA,TRBV27
TGTGCCAGCAGCATGTGGCCCAACCGGGACAGGCAATACTCCTACGAGCAGTACTTC,CASSMWPNRDRQYSYEQYF,TRBJ2-7,NA,NA,TRBV21-1
TGTGCCTGGAGTGTAGGGGGGGTCTCCTACGAGCAGTACTTC,CAWSVGGVSYEQYF,TRBJ2-7,NA,NA,TRBV30
TGCGCCAGCAGCTTGGTCGGGAAAGAGACCCAGTACTTC,CASSLVGKETQYF,TRBJ2-5,NA,NA,TRBV5-1
TGTGCCAGCAGTTTTGGTCCAGCCTACAATGAGCAGTTCTTC,CASSFGPAYNEQFF,TRBJ2-1,NA,NA,TRBV27
TGTGCCAGCAGCTTCCCTAGCGGGGGGGCCGACCCTAAAAACATTCAGTACTTC,CASSFPSGGADPKNIQYF,TRBJ2-4,NA,TRBD2,TRBV13
TGTGCCAGCAGTCCTCGGACTAGCGGTGGAGAGACCCAGTACTTC,CASSPRTSGGETQYF,TRBJ2-5,NA,TRBD2,TRBV6-1
TGCGCCAGCAGCTTTAGTGGCGGAGATGAAAAACTGTTTTTT,CASSFSGGDEKLFF,TRBJ1-4,NA,NA,TRBV5-1
TGCGCCAGCAGCCAAGGGCAAATTAACAATGAGCAGTTCTTC,CASSQGQINNEQFF,TRBJ2-1,NA,NA,TRBV4-1
TGCGCCAGCCGGGGAGGAGAGATGAATTCACCCCTCCACTTT,CASRGGEMNSPLHF,TRBJ1-6,NA,NA,TRBV5-1
TGTGCCACCGAGATGAGGACAGGGAGTCGTGGCTACACCTTC,CATEMRTGSRGYTF,TRBJ1-2,NA,TRBD1,TRBV5-4
TGCGCCAGCAGCTTAGGGCCGAATGAAAAACTGTTTTTT,CASSLGPNEKLFF,TRBJ1-4,NA,NA,TRBV5-1
TGCGCCAGCAGTTCACCAGGGAGTGGAAACACCATATATTTT,CASSSPGSGNTIYF,TRBJ1-3,NA,NA,TRBV5-1
TGCGCCAGCTGTAAACCGCCGAACACCGGGGAGCTGTTTTTT,CASCKPPNTGELFF,TRBJ2-2,NA,NA,TRBV5-1
TGTGCCAGTAGTCTGATGACTAGCGGGAGAGGGAATGAGCAGTTCTTC,CASSLMTSGRGNEQFF,TRBJ2-1,NA,TRBD2,TRBV19
TGTGCCAGCAGTTACCGGGGTGCTGGAAACACCATATATTTT,CASSYRGAGNTIYF,TRBJ1-3,NA,NA,TRBV6-5
TGCGCCAGCAGCTTGGGTGGGACGCAAGAGACCCAGTACTTC,CASSLGGTQETQYF,TRBJ2-5,NA,NA,TRBV5-1
TGTGCCAGCCTGAAGCTGGGGAGCTCCTACGAGCAGTACTTC,CASLKLGSSYEQYF,TRBJ2-7,NA,NA,TRBV6-1
TGTGCCAGCAGCTTGGGACTCCCAGGACATGAGCAGTTCTTC,CASSLGLPGHEQFF,TRBJ2-1,once,NA,TRBV7-9
TGTGCCAGCAGCTTTCTAGCGGGAGCCCCCGGGGAGCTGTTTTTT,CASSFLAGAPGELFF,TRBJ2-2,once,TRBD2,TRBV5-4
TGTGCCAGTCAGCTCGGACGGGCTACGCAGTATTTT,CASQLGRATQYF,TRBJ2-3,NA,NA,TRBV2
TGTGCCAGCAGTGAAGGGTTAGCGGGAGGAGGGGCTTCCTACAATGAGCAGTTCTTC,CASSEGLAGGGASYNEQFF,TRBJ2-1,once,TRBD2,TRBV2
TGTGCCAGCAGCTTAGCACCTTGGGGGTACGAGCAGTACTTC,CASSLAPWGYEQYF,TRBJ2-7,NA,NA,TRBV7-2
TGTGCCAGCAGCCGGACAGGGCTCATCACTGAAGCTTTCTTT,CASSRTGLITEAFF,TRBJ1-1,NA,TRBD1,TRBV6-5
TGTGCCAGCAGCACCTGGACTAGCGGGAGGGGTAACTCCTACAATGAGCAGTTCTTC,CASSTWTSGRGNSYNEQFF,TRBJ2-1,NA,TRBD2,TRBV5-8
TGTGCCAGCAGTGATGGGACAGGGGGCGGAGGAGAGACCCAGTACTTC,CASSDGTGGGGETQYF,TRBJ2-5,NA,TRBD1,TRBV2
TGTGCCAGCAGCAGCATACAGGGGACCGGGGAGCTGTTTTTT,CASSSIQGTGELFF,TRBJ2-2,NA,TRBD1,TRBV11-2
TGTGCCAGCAGTGAACTAGCGGGAGGGCCCACCCATGAGCAGTTCTTC,CASSELAGGPTHEQFF,TRBJ2-1,NA,TRBD2,TRBV6-1